The entry below describes one TCR beta chain. Its antigen is unknown. Germline values: CDR1 SNHLY, CDR2 FYNNEI. V was trimmed by 5 bases and J by 0 bases, leaving 8 bases between them. The CDR3 totals 14 residues. Buffy coats from healthy blood donors served as controls. The repertoire was sequenced with immunoSEQ multiplex PCR; TCRdb's copy has only in-frame clones and lacks some. The sample includes around 30,000 clones, roughly 70% of them seen just once. This entry is derived from a study of STAT5B mutations in CD4+ large granular lymphocyte leukemia. General observations from the study: Without HLA matching, higher CD4+ than CD8+ T-LGLL clonality could reflect small sample size. Without putative leukemic clones, patient CD4-sorted repertoires remained more clonal than healthy CD4+ repertoires.

The chain recombines TRBV2 with TRBJ1-5, with D hard to call. The sequence was collected from a human donor in good health. The material sequenced was CD4+ T cells from blood buffy coats. CDR3 residues: CASSFANSNQPQHF. The CDR3 bases are TGTGCCAGCAGTTTTGCTAATAGCAATCAGCCCCAGCATTTT.